This T cell receptor beta chain was sequenced for a study of cytomegalovirus exposure and HLA in healthy donors. The overall study: There were 350 to 450 genotyped donors. Of these, 81% fell in the genetic ancestry cluster associated with self-reported Caucasian donors. Study results and caveats: In a later analysis, TCR association rates varied by HLA locus: DRB1 most, HLA-C fewest. As a later analysis showed, a missense DCLRE1C variant was linked to trimming of TCR beta V- and J-genes.

The CDR3 has 13 amino acids. V shed 1 base and J shed 8 bases, with 6 bases lying between them. CDR1 LNHDA and CDR2 SQIVND come from the germline V gene (reference sequence). As regards this clone: What it binds is unknown.

The PCR had 60 Vbeta and 13 Jbeta primers. Libraries were prepared by immunoSEQ multiplex PCR; TCRdb keeps only in-frame clonotypes and omits some of them. The sample shows some 150,000 clones, roughly 80% of them seen only once. The chain carries TRBV19 and TRBJ1-6; D unclear. The TCR originated in a man aged 40-50 years in good health and CMV-seronegative. The source material was PBMCs. CDR3 nucleotide sequence: TGTGCCAGTAGTATAGGTCGGGATTCACCCCTCCACTTT. The encoded protein is CASSIGRDSPLHF.